The 14 T cell receptor beta chains listed next were all sequenced from one sample in a study of T cell responses to AZD1222 COVID-19 vaccine. TCRdb keeps only in-frame clones here, not all; method: immunoSEQ multiplex PCR. The data hold more than 95,000 clones, with roughly nine tenths observed a single time. The material was peripheral blood, obtained on day 0 of AZD1222 vaccination. These receptors all come from an adult in good health.

The chain has TRBV6-5 and TRBJ2-7; a possible D gene is TRBD2 (6 bases). V dropped 6 bases and J dropped 3 bases, with 15 bases sitting between them. Germline V gene data show CDR1 as MNHEY and CDR2 as SVGAGI. The CDR3 consists of 14 residues. The CDR3 loop reads CASRSTGSSYEQYF. In DNA, the CDR3 is TGTGCCAGCAGATCAACCGGGAGTAGCTACGAGCAGTACTTC.

This chain joins TRBV3-1 (or the pseudogene TRBV3-2) and TRBJ2-2; 12 positions match TRBD2. The germline V gene has CDR1 LGHDT and CDR2 YNNKEL (reference sequence). CDR3 length: 14 residues. V was pared by 5 bases and J by 8 bases, with 3 bases of the junction left unmatched. In DNA, the CDR3 is TGTGCCAGCAGCACGACTAGCGGGAGTGGGGAGCTGTTTTTT. It specifies CASSTTSGSGELFF.

This chain uses TRBV6-1 with TRBJ1-2; D is perhaps TRBD1 (6 bases). There are 14 residues in the CDR3. The germline gives CDR1 MNHNS, CDR2 SASEGT. V lost 1 base and J lost 4, with 10 bases in between. The CDR3 spells CASSEGGTRYGYTF. CDR3 coding DNA: TGTGCCAGCAGTGAAGGTGGGACACGCTATGGCTACACCTTC.

The count of this clone is one. The chain couples TRBV15 to TRBJ1-1, with 7 positions matching TRBD1. This CDR3 spans 16 amino acids. Germline CDR1 reads LNHNV; CDR2 reads YYDKDF (reference sequence). V was pared by 5 bases and J by 3 bases, with 12 bases of the junction left unmatched. The DNA for the CDR3 is TGTGCCACCAGCGCGGCAGGCGTCAGGGGGGACACTGAAGCTTTCTTT. It translates to CATSAAGVRGDTEAFF.

This clone was seen only once. This chain uses TRBV27 with TRBJ2-6, with 7 bases matching TRBD2. The CDR3 is 16 amino acids. Germline CDR1 reads MNHEY; CDR2 reads SMNVEV (reference sequence). V dropped 10 bases and J dropped 2; count of bases not matched to a gene: 11. CDR3 region: CATSRLGGTGANVLTF. CDR3 DNA: TGTGCCACGAGCCGTTTGGGGGGGACTGGGGCCAACGTCCTGACTTTC.

V usage is TRBV6-5 and J usage is TRBJ2-1, with a tentative D call TRBD2 (5 bases). Trimming removed 6 bases from V and 9 bases from J, with 15 bases in between. Per germline, CDR1 MNHEY and CDR2 SVGAGI. This CDR3 is 13 amino acids long. DNA of the CDR3: TGTGCCAGCAGGAGAGGACTGACTGGTGAGCAGTTCTTC. It is translated as CASRRGLTGEQFF.

The J gene is TRBJ1-2, the V gene TRBV7-2; tentatively, D is TRBD1 (6 bases). The CDR3 runs 13 residues. Germline values: CDR1 SGHTA, CDR2 FQGNSA. Trimming shortened V by 5 bases and J by 8 bases, and 15 bases separated the two germline ends. CDR3 loop: CASSATGTRGYTF. The CDR3 nucleotides are TGTGCCAGCAGCGCCACCGGGACAAGAGGCTACACCTTC. The whole variable domain, filled in from reference TRBV7-2 and TRBJ1-2, reads GAGVSQSPSNKVTEKGKDVELRCDPISGHTALYWYRQSLGQGLEFLIYFQGNSAPDKSGLPSDRFSAERTGGSVSTLTIQRTQQEDSAVYLCASSATGTRGYTFGSGTRLTVV.

This clone was seen a few times. The chain links TRBV4-1 to TRBJ2-1; either TRBD1 or TRBD2 may supply D (5 bases each). The CDR3 runs 17 residues. V lost 0 bases to trimming and J lost 6 bases, with 18 bases between them. Germline CDR1 is MGHRA and CDR2 is YSYEKL. The CDR3 loop is CASSQEVGTYEFNEQFF. In DNA, the CDR3 is TGCGCCAGCAGCCAAGAAGTCGGGACCTATGAATTCAATGAGCAGTTCTTC.

This clone was detected once. This sequence joins TRBV24-1 and TRBJ2-1; D remains unclear. The germline CDR1 and CDR2 sequences are KGHDR and SFDVKD. V dropped 0 bases and J dropped 10 bases, with 15 bases sitting between them. CDR3 size: 15 residues. CDR3 in amino acids: CATSDLPSGGKEQFF. The CDR3 coding sequence is TGTGCCACCAGTGATTTGCCCTCAGGTGGGAAGGAGCAGTTCTTC.

This clone was observed a few times. The J gene is TRBJ2-1, the V gene TRBV11-3; a weak D match, TRBD2 (5 bases). CDR3 length equals 15 residues. Trimming removed 5 bases at V and 2 bases at J, with 13 bases between. Germline values: CDR1 SGHNT, CDR2 YENEEA. DNA for the CDR3: TGTGCCAGCAGCCCCTTTGAGGGCACCTACAATGAGCAGTTCTTC. This gives the protein CASSPFEGTYNEQFF.

This clone came up a few times. The chain joins TRBV2 to TRBJ1-6; 7 positions agree with TRBD1. V shed 3 bases, J shed 4 bases, and the junction held 6 bases outside the gene matches. The CDR3 runs 16 residues. Per germline, CDR1 SNHLY and CDR2 FYNNEI. The CDR3 is CASSDGKQGYNSPLHF. The CDR3 DNA follows: TGTGCCAGCAGTGATGGTAAACAGGGGTATAATTCACCCCTCCACTTT.

The chain couples TRBV5-1 to TRBJ1-1; 7 positions match TRBD1. The CDR3 is made up of 15 amino acids. Germline V CDR1 and CDR2: SGHRS, YFSETQ. Trimming cost V 1 base and J 4 bases; bases outside gene matches: 7. The CDR3 sequence is CASSLHGAGGTEAFF. As DNA, the CDR3 is TGCGCCAGCAGCTTGCATGGAGCAGGGGGCACTGAAGCTTTCTTT.

The V and J genes are TRBV12-3 or TRBV12-4 and TRBJ2-7; D is unresolved. Trimming pared 5 bases from V and 0 bases from J, leaving 5 bases between. CDR3 length: 12 residues. The CDR3 reads CASSLLSYEQYF. In nucleotides, the CDR3 is TGTGCCAGCAGTCTACTCTCCTACGAGCAGTACTTC.

CDR3 protein: CASSELAGDNNEQFF. The CDR3 DNA reads as TGCGCCAGCAGCGAGTTAGCGGGAGACAACAATGAGCAGTTCTTC. This chain links TRBV5-1 with TRBJ2-1; TRBD2 agrees at 9 bases. The germline CDR1 and CDR2 sequences are SGHRS and YFSETQ. The J segment lost 5 bases and the V segment lost 4 bases, leaving 7 bases of the junction unmatched. The CDR3 is made up of 15 amino acids. Full variable domain (remainder filled in from reference TRBV5-1 and TRBJ2-1): KAGVTQTPRYLIKTRGQQVTLSCSPISGHRSVSWYQQTPGQGLQFLFEYFSETQRNKGNFPGRFSGRQFSNSRSEMNVSTLELGDSALYLCASSELAGDNNEQFFGPGTRLTVL.